The 3 T cell receptor beta chains in this list originate from one sample, sequenced in a study of vaccination effects on CD4 cells after COVID-19 (dated by TCRdb to 2021 to 2024). Antigen specificity for these receptors is unknown. After around eleven days of culture, CD4+ T cells were isolated with the EasySep CD4+ T cell isolation kit. The library was made by the immunoSEQ multiplex PCR assay. Entries here come from immuneACCESS through TCRdb and include only in-frame sequences with V and J called. Some clones fail to appear in such tables; in the studies checked, an unresolved V gene covers under half of the shortfall, and the cause of the remainder is unknown. The sample contains tens of thousands of clones, about 72% of them found a single time. The biggest ten clones account for 20% to 25% of the sample. Sequenced here: CD4+ T cells from PBMCs cultured without peptide, sampled before COVID-19 vaccination. These receptors all come from a human donor who had a prior SARS-CoV-2 infection.

The V call is TRBV20-1, the J call TRBJ1-1; no clear D gene. The ends were cut back, 3 bases at V and 8 bases at J, with 13 bases in the middle. Germline loops: CDR1 DFQATT, CDR2 SNEGSKA (reference sequence). The CDR3 length is 12 residues. The DNA for the CDR3 is TGCAGTGCTAGTACGGATCCTATAGAAGCTTTCTTT. It translates to CSASTDPIEAFF.

V gene TRBV3-1 (or the pseudogene TRBV3-2) combines with J gene TRBJ2-1; D call uncertain. This CDR3 has 13 amino acids. Germline V CDR1 and CDR2: LGHDT, YNNKEL (reference sequence). V was shortened by 0 bases and J by 8 bases, with 8 bases between the two germline ends. CDR3 in DNA: TGTGCCAGCAGCCAAGAGTGGGTCGATGAGCAGTTCTTC. Translation gives CASSQEWVDEQFF.

The chain links TRBV25-1 to TRBJ1-6, with 10 positions matching TRBD1. CDR1 is MGHDK, CDR2 SYGVNS, per germline. This CDR3 contains 15 residues. J was trimmed by 9 bases and V by 6 bases; bases with no gene match: 8. The CDR3, as DNA: TGTGCCAGCAGCTCTGGACAGGGGGGACTTTCACCCCTCCACTTT. Translating gives CASSSGQGGLSPLHF. Supplemented by reference TRBV25-1 and TRBJ1-6, the full variable domain reads EADIYQTPRYLVIGTGKKITLECSQTMGHDKMYWYQQDPGMELHLIHYSYGVNSTEKGDLSSESTVSRIRTEHFPLTLESARPSHTSQYLCASSSGQGGLSPLHFGNGTRLTVT.